Listed here are 20 T cell receptor beta chains from one sample, sequenced in a study of cytotoxic CD8 clonotypes in ibrutinib-treated CLL (dated by TCRdb to the early 2020s). Preparation of the library involved the immunoSEQ multiplex PCR assay. What TCRdb holds here is the immuneACCESS table cut down to in-frame rearrangements. Part of the clones is not present; checked against another copy, under half of the missing clones reflect an unresolved V gene, and the others are unexplained. This sample gives more than 200,000 clones in total; roughly 74% of them show up just once. The ten largest account for about 16% of the sample. The meaning of the sample's time point label: 24 months on ibrutinib. The sample here was PBMCs, taken after 24 months of ibrutinib treatment. Receptor source: a human donor with chronic lymphocytic leukemia.

The J gene is TRBJ2-1, the V gene TRBV5-1, with 7 bases lining up with TRBD2. The CDR3 is 16 amino acids. The germline V gene has CDR1 SGHRS and CDR2 YFSETQ. The trim removed 4 bases at V and 3 bases at J, leaving 10 bases unmatched. CDR3 protein: CASSPSGGRLYNEQFF. In DNA, the CDR3 is TGCGCCAGCAGCCCCTCTGGCGGGAGACTCTACAATGAGCAGTTCTTC.

The V and J genes are TRBV18 and TRBJ1-2; D remains unclear. Germline assignment: CDR1 KGHSH and CDR2 LQKENI. The germline V and J ends were trimmed by 2 bases and 6 bases, with 13 bases remaining between them. The length of the CDR3 is 14 residues. The CDR3, as DNA: TGTGCCAGCTCACCAACGGACTTCGGAGATGGCTACACCTTC. Protein: CASSPTDFGDGYTF.

The chain uses TRBV2 and TRBJ2-7, with TRBD1 matching 8 bases. The V gene's germline CDR1 is SNHLY and CDR2 FYNNEI. J gave up 2 bases and V 6 bases, and 6 bases lay outside the gene matches. The CDR3 has 14 residues. This CDR3 is CASRGLTGAYEQYF. The CDR3 nucleotides read TGTGCCAGCAGGGGTTTGACAGGGGCCTACGAGCAGTACTTC.

This rearrangement joins TRBV28 to TRBJ1-1; no reliable D call. This CDR3 is 12 amino acids long. Trimming removed 6 bases at V and 10 bases at J, with 15 bases between. Germline values: CDR1 MDHEN, CDR2 SYDVKM. CDR3: CASRATGKGAFF. DNA of the CDR3: TGTGCCAGCAGAGCGACCGGCAAGGGAGCTTTCTTT. The full variable domain, its missing parts supplied by reference TRBV28 and TRBJ1-1, is DVKVTQSSRYLVKRTGEKVFLECVQDMDHENMFWYRQDPGLGLRLIYFSYDVKMKEKGDIPEGYSVSREKKERFSLILESASTNQTSMYLCASRATGKGAFFGQGTRLTVV.

This clone was seen more than once but under ten times. The chain combines TRBV25-1 with TRBJ2-3, with TRBD1 matching 7 bases. V shed 3 bases and J 0 bases; nucleotides not matched to a gene: 3. Germline loops: CDR1 MGHDK, CDR2 SYGVNS. The CDR3 loop spans 15 amino acids. In nucleotides, the CDR3 is TGTGCCAGCAGTGACTGGACAGGCAGCACAGATACGCAGTATTTT. This encodes CASSDWTGSTDTQYF.

This clone appeared a single time. The chain carries TRBV5-1 and TRBJ1-1; D gene unclear. V lost 0 bases and J lost 0, with 6 bases in between. The germline CDR1 and CDR2 sequences are SGHRS and YFSETQ. The CDR3 totals 14 residues. The CDR3 protein is CASSLGGLNTEAFF. In nucleotides, the CDR3 is TGCGCCAGCAGCTTGGGAGGGTTGAACACTGAAGCTTTCTTT.

This clone was counted a few times. V and J are TRBV7-2 and TRBJ2-3; the D call may be TRBD1 or TRBD2 (5 bases each). Trimming took 2 bases from V and 2 from J, leaving 11 bases between them. The length of the CDR3 is 15 residues. Germline V CDR1 and CDR2: SGHTA, FQGNSA. CDR3 DNA: TGTGCCAGCAGCTTATCTGGGGGAGACACAGATACGCAGTATTTT. Protein sequence: CASSLSGGDTDTQYF.

V and J are TRBV5-4 and TRBJ2-7; D perhaps matches TRBD2 (5 bases). Germline V gene sequence: CDR1 SGHNT, CDR2 YYREEE (reference sequence). Trimming pared 3 bases from V and 3 bases from J, leaving 10 bases between. The CDR3 runs to 13 residues. The CDR3 DNA reads as TGTGCCAGCAGCTCTGGACTTAACTACGAGCAGTACTTC. It specifies CASSSGLNYEQYF.

This clone was detected only once. V and J are TRBV19 and TRBJ2-3, with 9 bases lining up with TRBD2. The CDR3 spans 15 residues. The trim removed 3 bases at V and 2 bases at J, leaving 3 bases unmatched. Germline V gene lookup returns CDR1 LNHDA and CDR2 SQIVND (reference sequence). The CDR3 DNA reads as TGTGCCAGTAGTATGACTAGCGGTCACACAGATACGCAGTATTTT. This encodes CASSMTSGHTDTQYF.

This clone came up a few times. The V call is TRBV6-5, the J call TRBJ2-7, with D perhaps given as TRBD1 or TRBD2 (5 bases each). V lost 4 bases and J lost 4, with 14 bases in between. Germline V lookup: CDR1 MNHEY, CDR2 SVGAGI. The CDR3 sequence is 14 residues long. CDR3 nucleotide sequence: TGTGCCAGCAGTTCCGGGACCAACTCGTACGAGCAGTACTTC. Translation gives CASSSGTNSYEQYF.

The V gene is TRBV5-1, the J gene TRBJ2-7; D is undetermined. CDR3 length: 13 residues. CDR1 is SGHRS and CDR2 is YFSETQ in the germline V gene. Deletions cut 0 bases from V and 6 bases from J, with 10 bases between. The CDR3 DNA is TGCGCCAGCAGCTTGGAATCTTCTCTCGAGCAGTACTTC. This sequence encodes CASSLESSLEQYF. The full variable domain, rest sourced from reference TRBV5-1 and TRBJ2-7, is KAGVTQTPRYLIKTRGQQVTLSCSPISGHRSVSWYQQTPGQGLQFLFEYFSETQRNKGNFPGRFSGRQFSNSRSEMNVSTLELGDSALYLCASSLESSLEQYFGPGTRLTVT.

The rearrangement links TRBV9 to TRBJ2-7, with a tentative D call TRBD2 (5 bases). Looked up from germline, CDR1 is SGDLS and CDR2 is YYNGEE. Trimming took 1 base from V and 6 from J, leaving 8 bases between them. This CDR3 spans 12 amino acids. The CDR3 loop reads CASSVSEGEQYF. Here the CDR3 DNA reads TGTGCCAGCAGCGTAAGTGAGGGCGAGCAGTACTTC.

The chain joins TRBV25-1 to TRBJ2-1; the D gene is possibly TRBD1 (5 bases). The V end was cut by 3 bases, the J end by 10 bases, with 13 bases between. This CDR3 spans 13 amino acids. CDR1 and CDR2 from the germline V gene are MGHDK and SYGVNS. CDR3 DNA: TGTGCCAGCAGTGACTCAGGGCGAGGAGAGCAGTTCTTC. Encoded protein: CASSDSGRGEQFF.

The CDR3 bases are TGTGCCAGCAGCTTCCCGACAGGGGGCTTAGCGAATGAGCAGTTCTTC. Its protein product is CASSFPTGGLANEQFF. This chain links TRBV11-2 with TRBJ2-1, with 10 bases identical to TRBD1. The CDR3 length is 16 residues. V trimming: 3 bases; J trimming: 7 bases; junction bases outside the gene matches: 9. CDR1 and CDR2 from the germline V gene are SGHAT and FQNNGV.

CDR3 nucleotides: TGTGCCAGCAGTTTATTCCAGGGTGTTGGGGAAAAACTGTTTTTT. Its protein is CASSLFQGVGEKLFF. V is TRBV28 and J is TRBJ1-4, with a tentative D call TRBD1 (5 bases). This CDR3 region has 15 residues. Trimming removed 1 base at V and 8 bases at J, with 14 bases between. Germline V gene data show CDR1 as MDHEN and CDR2 as SYDVKM.

This chain links TRBV7-2 with TRBJ1-2; 8 nucleotides agree with TRBD1. J lost 1 base, V lost 5 bases, and 3 bases had no gene match. The CDR3 spans 14 residues. In germline, CDR1 is SGHTA, CDR2 FQGNSA. The CDR3 loop is CASSQGQDNYGYTF. The CDR3 DNA reads TGTGCCAGCAGCCAGGGACAGGATAACTATGGCTACACCTTC. Full variable domain (outside the CDR3, taken from reference TRBV7-2 and TRBJ1-2): GAGVSQSPSNKVTEKGKDVELRCDPISGHTALYWYRQSLGQGLEFLIYFQGNSAPDKSGLPSDRFSAERTGGSVSTLTIQRTQQEDSAVYLCASSQGQDNYGYTFGSGTRLTVV.

The CDR3 DNA reads as TGCGCCAGCAGCCAAGGCCCGGGAGGGCCTGATAATGAGCAGTTCTTC. This encodes CASSQGPGGPDNEQFF. This chain joins TRBV4-3 and TRBJ2-1; 8 bases align to TRBD2. CDR3 length: 16 amino acids. Germline V lookup: CDR1 LGHNA, CDR2 YSLEER. J gave up 7 bases and V 1 base, and 9 bases lay outside the gene matches.

This clone was seen a single time. The V call is TRBV7-8, the J call TRBJ2-7; perhaps TRBD1 as D (5 bases). The V end was cut by 5 bases, the J end by 3 bases, with 11 bases between. The CDR3 has 13 residues. Germline V gene sequence: CDR1 SGHVS, CDR2 FQNEAQ. In nucleotides, the CDR3 is TGTGCCAGCAGCCAATCCCAGGGCTACGAGCAGTACTTC. It specifies CASSQSQGYEQYF.

The chain recombines TRBV18 with TRBJ1-4; TRBD1 agrees at 7 bases. After removal of 3 bases from V and 11 bases from J, the junction contained 9 bases not matched to a gene. In germline, CDR1 is KGHSH, CDR2 LQKENI. The CDR3 spans 14 residues. CDR3 sequence reads: CASSPGTEDLKLFF. The DNA for the CDR3 is TGTGCCAGCTCACCCGGGACAGAGGACCTGAAACTGTTTTTT.

The J gene is TRBJ2-3, the V gene TRBV27; D is uncertain. Germline CDR1 reads MNHEY; CDR2 reads SMNVEV (reference sequence). Trimming cost V 2 bases and J 5 bases, with 8 bases left between them. The CDR3 has 13 amino acids. For the CDR3, the DNA is TGTGCCAGCAGTTTACGGCTCCAAGATACGCAGTATTTT. Its translation: CASSLRLQDTQYF.